The 10 T cell receptor beta chains below all came from one sample that was sequenced in a study of T cells after yellow fever vaccination. TCRdb passed the 5' RACE reads through MiXCR, listing each CDR3 protein once. The data show under 300,000 distinct CDR3 sequences, 6.9% seen once. The sequenced sample was CD4+ T cells sorted from PBMCs, obtained 15 days after the yellow fever booster vaccination. All receptors come from a man aged 25-45 years who received the YFV17D yellow fever vaccine.

The chain links TRBV29-1 to TRBJ1-2; D unresolved. The V end lost 4 bases, the J end lost 7 bases, and 10 bases lay between the germline ends. Germline loops: CDR1 SQVTM, CDR2 ANQGSEA. The CDR3 runs to 11 residues. The CDR3 region has the DNA TGCAGCGTTGGGACGAAATCTGGCTACACCTTC. The encoded protein is CSVGTKSGYTF.

The chain couples TRBV7-8 to TRBJ1-6; tentative D call: TRBD1 (6 bases). CDR1 and CDR2 from the germline V gene are SGHVS and FQNEAQ. V was pared by 4 bases and J by 10 bases, with 20 bases between. The CDR3 loop spans 16 amino acids. The CDR3 sequence: CASSSPRGPEGSPLHF. The CDR3 DNA sequence: TGTGCCAGCAGCTCCCCCCGGGGGCCGGAGGGGTCACCCCTCCACTTT.

This clonotype was detected ten times or more. The chain is built from TRBV12-3 or TRBV12-4 and TRBJ2-7; 10 bases fit TRBD2. V lost 7 bases to trimming and J lost 5 bases; unmatched junction nucleotides: 14. The CDR3 runs to 16 residues. The CDR3 nucleotides are TGTGCCAGCACCCTCAGCGCTAGCGGGAGAAGCCACGAGCAGTACTTC. This translates into CASTLSASGRSHEQYF.

The CDR3: CASLRGEYNEQFF. The DNA of the CDR3 is TGTGCCAGCCTCCGTGGGGAATACAATGAGCAGTTCTTC. This chain uses TRBV12-3 or TRBV12-4 with TRBJ2-1; D is unresolved. The CDR3 totals 13 residues. V was pared by 8 bases and J by 4 bases, with 12 bases between.

This clonotype was counted a few times. The chain couples TRBV6-2 or TRBV6-3 to TRBJ2-5; D is ambiguous. CDR1 MNHEY and CDR2 SVGEGT come from the germline V gene. V was trimmed by 2 bases and J by 0 bases, leaving 7 bases between them. This CDR3 spans 14 amino acids. Here the CDR3 reads CASSYVGYQETQYF. CDR3 nucleotide sequence: TGTGCCAGCAGTTACGTCGGGTACCAAGAGACCCAGTACTTC.

This clonotype was counted only a few times. V and J are TRBV11-2 and TRBJ1-2; D is unresolved. The CDR3 is 14 amino acids. CDR1 SGHAT and CDR2 FQNNGV come from the germline V gene. Between the trimmed V and J ends, which lost 1 base and 1 base, there was a span of 7 bases. CDR3 bases: TGTGCCAGCAGCTTAGCGGGGTTTAACTATGGCTACACCTTC. Residues: CASSLAGFNYGYTF.

This clonotype came up many times. The chain employs TRBV29-1 and TRBJ1-1, with D uncertain. The germline V gene has CDR1 SQVTM and CDR2 ANQGSEA. V was trimmed by 5 bases and J by 1 base, leaving 11 bases between them. The CDR3 contains 13 residues. CDR3 residues: CSVTFLGNTEAFF. CDR3 nucleotide sequence: TGCAGCGTTACGTTTTTGGGGAACACTGAAGCTTTCTTT.

This clonotype was counted only a few times. The chain recombines TRBV6-1 with TRBJ1-1; possibly TRBD1 for D (5 bases). The germline V gene has CDR1 MNHNS and CDR2 SASEGT. The CDR3 contains 14 residues. Deletions cut 8 bases from V and 3 bases from J, with 16 bases between. This CDR3 is CASELTGRHTEAFF. Written as DNA, the CDR3 is TGTGCCAGCGAGCTCACGGGGCGGCACACTGAAGCTTTCTTT.

This clonotype was seen ten or more times. The chain recombines TRBV29-1 with TRBJ1-1; D is unresolved. The CDR3 is 11 residues long. The V gene's germline CDR1 is SQVTM and CDR2 ANQGSEA. Trimming left V 5 bases short and J 10 bases short, with 14 bases between. CDR3 residues: CSVIEANLAFF. The CDR3 DNA reads as TGCAGCGTTATTGAAGCGAACCTAGCTTTCTTT.

This chain links TRBV19 with TRBJ2-7; D is unresolved. V was cut by 0 bases and J by 1 base, with 4 bases left in between. Germline-derived CDR1 and CDR2 are LNHDA and SQIVND (reference sequence). The CDR3 spans 13 residues. DNA of the CDR3: TGTGCCAGTAGTATAGAAAGATCCTACGAGCAGTACTTC. It codes for CASSIERSYEQYF.